What follows are 18 T cell receptor beta chains derived from one specimen sequenced in a study of cytomegalovirus exposure and HLA in healthy donors. The PCR had 60 Vbeta and 13 Jbeta primers. Sequencing used immunoSEQ multiplex PCR; TCRdb keeps in-frame clones, though not all of them. The data contain around 160,000 clones, nearly 80% of them singletons. The sample comprised PBMCs. These receptors came from a man between 40 and 49 years old in good health and CMV-seropositive.

The chain is built from TRBV5-1 and TRBJ2-7; 11 positions match TRBD2. Trimming removed 4 bases from V and 3 bases from J; junction bases left unmatched: 3. The germline gives CDR1 SGHRS, CDR2 YFSETQ. The length of the CDR3 is 14 residues. Here the CDR3 reads CASSQGLADYEQYF. The CDR3 coding sequence is TGCGCCAGCAGCCAGGGACTAGCGGACTACGAGCAGTACTTC. The full variable domain, completed using reference TRBV5-1 and TRBJ2-7, is KAGVTQTPRYLIKTRGQQVTLSCSPISGHRSVSWYQQTPGQGLQFLFEYFSETQRNKGNFPGRFSGRQFSNSRSEMNVSTLELGDSALYLCASSQGLADYEQYFGPGTRLTVT.

The chain employs TRBV7-2 and TRBJ1-2; D is unclear. This CDR3 has 15 amino acids. Deletions cut 5 bases from V and 1 base from J, with 14 bases between. Germline V gene lookup returns CDR1 SGHTA and CDR2 FQGNSA. CDR3 loop: CASSPVRSFNYGYTF. The CDR3 region has the DNA TGTGCCAGCAGCCCCGTCCGAAGCTTTAACTATGGCTACACCTTC. The variable domain in full, with the rest retrieved from reference TRBV7-2 and TRBJ1-2, is GAGVSQSPSNKVTEKGKDVELRCDPISGHTALYWYRQSLGQGLEFLIYFQGNSAPDKSGLPSDRFSAERTGGSVSTLTIQRTQQEDSAVYLCASSPVRSFNYGYTFGSGTRLTVV.

The rearrangement uses TRBV11-2 and TRBJ2-7; 7 bases map to TRBD1. The CDR3 consists of 14 residues. V shed 1 base and J 6 bases; nucleotides not matched to a gene: 6. CDR1 SGHAT and CDR2 FQNNGV come from the germline V gene. The CDR3 reads CASSLVVTGFEQYF. CDR3 DNA: TGTGCCAGCAGCTTAGTGGTGACAGGGTTCGAGCAGTACTTC.

This chain connects TRBV6-6 to TRBJ1-5; TRBD1 aligns across 10 bases. The CDR3 length is 15 residues. Germline CDR1 is MNHNY and CDR2 is SVGAGI (reference sequence). V shed 5 bases and J 6 bases; nucleotides not matched to a gene: 7. CDR3 in DNA: TGTGCCAGCAGTCCCGGGACAGGGGAAATTCAGCCCCAGCATTTT. It specifies CASSPGTGEIQPQHF.

The chain recombines TRBV18 with TRBJ2-1; tentatively, D is TRBD1 (5 bases). The germline V gene encodes CDR1 KGHSH and CDR2 LQKENI. The CDR3 loop spans 14 amino acids. V lost 4 bases, J lost 7 bases, and 14 bases lay in between. CDR3 protein: CASSHLQEGNEQFF. The CDR3 DNA sequence: TGTGCCAGCTCACATCTACAGGAAGGTAATGAGCAGTTCTTC.

This chain joins TRBV28 and TRBJ1-2, with 8 bases fitting TRBD1. CDR1 MDHEN and CDR2 SYDVKM come from the germline V gene. The length of the CDR3 is 14 residues. Trimming cost V 6 bases and J 5 bases; bases outside gene matches: 8. The CDR3 DNA reads as TGTGCCAGCAGGCCAGGGGGCGCTGGGTATGGCTACACCTTC. Translation: CASRPGGAGYGYTF.

The V and J genes are TRBV11-1 and TRBJ1-1, with D tentatively TRBD1 (6 bases). Trimming removed 1 base at V and 2 bases at J, with 8 bases between. CDR3 size: 14 residues. The germline V gene has CDR1 SGHAT and CDR2 FQDESV (reference sequence). The CDR3 spells CASSLVRGNTEAFF. DNA for the CDR3: TGTGCCAGCAGCTTAGTCAGGGGAAACACTGAAGCTTTCTTT.

Only a few counts were recorded for this clone. This sequence joins TRBV15 and TRBJ1-1; D gene uncertain. Germline V gene data show CDR1 as LNHNV and CDR2 as YYDKDF (reference sequence). The CDR3 runs 14 residues. Deletions cut 6 bases from V and 4 bases from J, with 15 bases between. The CDR3 nucleotides read TGTGCCACCAGATTGGACGGGGTTACCACTGAAGCTTTCTTT. This codes for CATRLDGVTTEAFF.

This clone showed up just a few times. The chain recombines TRBV10-3 with TRBJ2-3; 9 bases line up with TRBD1. This CDR3 has 16 amino acids. With V trimmed by 6 bases and J by 2 bases, 9 bases remained unmatched. The germline gives CDR1 ENHRY, CDR2 SYGVKD. CDR3 in DNA: TGTGCCATCAGGGAAGGACAGGGGCGCCACACAGATACGCAGTATTTT. Translation: CAIREGQGRHTDTQYF.

This clone was seen once. The CDR3 loop reads CASSGLAGANYNEQFF. Here the CDR3 DNA reads TGCGCCAGCAGCGGACTAGCGGGGGCAAACTACAATGAGCAGTTCTTC. The V call is TRBV5-1, the J call TRBJ2-1; TRBD2 matches at 13 bases. Germline V lookup: CDR1 SGHRS, CDR2 YFSETQ. The length of the CDR3 is 16 residues. V was pared by 4 bases and J by 3 bases, with 4 bases of the junction left unmatched.

The table lists this clone with a count of one. This CDR3 reads CASSFTRDTGELFF. Written as DNA, the CDR3 is TGTGCCAGCAGCTTCACCAGGGACACCGGGGAGCTGTTTTTT. The chain employs TRBV7-8 and TRBJ2-2; D is possibly TRBD1 (5 bases). CDR1 is SGHVS and CDR2 is FQNEAQ in the germline V gene. With 3 bases removed from V and 3 bases from J, the gap between germline ends came to 8 bases. The CDR3 spans 14 residues.

Remarks on this clone: Within the sample, other DNA sequences also encode this same CDR3. The chain links TRBV18 to TRBJ2-5, with 8 bases matching TRBD1. The V and J ends lost 3 bases and 1 base, in that order; junction bases with no gene match: 1. The CDR3 sequence is 14 residues long. From germline, CDR1 is KGHSH and CDR2 LQKENI. The CDR3 spells CASSPGQGQETQYF. The CDR3 DNA follows: TGTGCCAGCTCACCCGGACAGGGCCAAGAGACCCAGTACTTC.

The rearrangement uses TRBV4-1 and TRBJ2-1, with 8 bases lining up with TRBD1. The CDR3 has 15 amino acids. Germline CDR1 is MGHRA and CDR2 is YSYEKL. Unmatched junction bases numbered 8, after V lost 5 bases and J lost 5 bases. In nucleotides, the CDR3 is TGCGCCAGCAGCTCCAGGGGGCAAAGCGACAATGAGCAGTTCTTC. It yields the protein CASSSRGQSDNEQFF.

This clone was seen a single time. The chain is built from TRBV7-9 and TRBJ2-7; tentative D call: TRBD2 (6 bases). V was pared by 5 bases and J by 2 bases, with 19 bases between. The CDR3 totals 16 residues. The V gene's germline CDR1 is SEHNR and CDR2 FQNEAQ (reference sequence). CDR3 residues: CASSNLYGTPAYEQYF. The CDR3, as DNA: TGTGCCAGCAGCAACCTATACGGGACTCCAGCCTACGAGCAGTACTTC.

Regarding this clone: The junction departs from the called germline gene at one end, perhaps through a read error. Other DNA sequences within the sample encode an identical CDR3. The chain employs TRBV4-1 and TRBJ1-1; D unresolved. Germline V lookup: CDR1 MGHRA, CDR2 YSYEKL. CDR3 length: 15 residues. CDR3 residues: CASSPSTKSNTEAFF. The CDR3, as DNA: TGCGCCAGCAGTCCTTCGACAAAAAGCAACACCGAAGCTTTCTTT.

The J gene is TRBJ2-3, the V gene TRBV30; weak D call: TRBD2 (7 bases). The CDR3 loop spans 15 amino acids. The V end was cut by 3 bases, the J end by 3 bases, with 16 bases between. Germline CDR1 reads GTSNPN; CDR2 reads SVGIG (reference sequence). CDR3 loop: CAWRVGGGMTDTQYF. Written as DNA, the CDR3 is TGTGCCTGGAGGGTGGGAGGGGGAATGACAGATACGCAGTATTTT.

The chain is built from TRBV30 and TRBJ2-7, with D possibly being TRBD1 (6 bases). Trimming removed 1 base from V and 2 bases from J, with 21 bases in between. The CDR3 sequence is 17 residues long. The germline V gene encodes CDR1 GTSNPN and CDR2 SVGIG (reference sequence). CDR3 sequence: CAWSAGAFGQTTYEQYF. In nucleotides, the CDR3 is TGTGCCTGGAGTGCTGGGGCTTTCGGACAGACCACCTACGAGCAGTACTTC.

The chain joins TRBV2 to TRBJ1-3, with D maybe TRBD1 (6 bases). Deletions cut 6 bases from V and 0 bases from J, with 21 bases between. Germline loops: CDR1 SNHLY, CDR2 FYNNEI. The CDR3 length is 18 residues. The CDR3 DNA sequence: TGTGCCAGCAGCAGCATTTATCCACGACAGGACTCTGGAAACACCATATATTTT. It is translated as CASSSIYPRQDSGNTIYF.